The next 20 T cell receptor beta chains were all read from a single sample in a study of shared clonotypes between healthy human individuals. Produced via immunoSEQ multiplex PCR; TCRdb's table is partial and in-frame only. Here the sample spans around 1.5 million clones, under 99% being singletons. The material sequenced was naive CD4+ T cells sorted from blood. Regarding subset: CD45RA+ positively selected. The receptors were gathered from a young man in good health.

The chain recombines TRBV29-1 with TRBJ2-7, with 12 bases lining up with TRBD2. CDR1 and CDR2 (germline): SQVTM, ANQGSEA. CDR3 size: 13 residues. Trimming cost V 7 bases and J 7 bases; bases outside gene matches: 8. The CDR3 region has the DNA TGCAGCGCTGTGACTAGCGGGAGATGGGAGCAGTACTTC. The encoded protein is CSAVTSGRWEQYF.

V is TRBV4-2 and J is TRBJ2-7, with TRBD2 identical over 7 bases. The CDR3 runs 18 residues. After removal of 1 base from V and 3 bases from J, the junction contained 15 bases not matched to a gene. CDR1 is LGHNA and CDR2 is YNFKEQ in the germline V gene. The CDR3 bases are TGTGCCAGCAGCCAAGTAGGCCCAGCTAGCGGTATTTTCTACGAGCAGTACTTC. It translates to CASSQVGPASGIFYEQYF.

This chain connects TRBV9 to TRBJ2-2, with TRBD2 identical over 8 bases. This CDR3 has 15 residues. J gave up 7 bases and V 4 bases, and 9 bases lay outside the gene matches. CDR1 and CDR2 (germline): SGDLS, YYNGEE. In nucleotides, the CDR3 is TGTGCCAGCAGCCCCCGTGAGCGGGAGTTCGGGGAGCTGTTTTTT. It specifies CASSPREREFGELFF.

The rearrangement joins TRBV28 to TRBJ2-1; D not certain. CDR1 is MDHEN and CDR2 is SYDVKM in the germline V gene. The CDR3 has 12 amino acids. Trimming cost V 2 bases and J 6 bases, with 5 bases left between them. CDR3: CASSLASNEQFF. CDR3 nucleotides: TGTGCCAGCAGTTTAGCATCCAATGAGCAGTTCTTC. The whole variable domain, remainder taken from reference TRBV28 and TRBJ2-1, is DVKVTQSSRYLVKRTGEKVFLECVQDMDHENMFWYRQDPGLGLRLIYFSYDVKMKEKGDIPEGYSVSREKKERFSLILESASTNQTSMYLCASSLASNEQFFGPGTRLTVL.

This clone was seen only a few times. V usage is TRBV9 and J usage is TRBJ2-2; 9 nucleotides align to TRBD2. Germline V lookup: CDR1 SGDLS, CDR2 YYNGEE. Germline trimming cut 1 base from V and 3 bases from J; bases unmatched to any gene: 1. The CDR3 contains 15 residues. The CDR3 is CASSVIAGDTGELFF. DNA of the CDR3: TGTGCCAGCAGCGTAATAGCGGGAGACACCGGGGAGCTGTTTTTT.

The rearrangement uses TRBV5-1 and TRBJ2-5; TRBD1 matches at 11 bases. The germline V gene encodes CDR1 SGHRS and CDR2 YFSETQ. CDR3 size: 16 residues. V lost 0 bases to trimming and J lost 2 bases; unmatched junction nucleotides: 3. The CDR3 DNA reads TGCGCCAGCAGCTTGGGTGGACAGGGGGCTCAAGAGACCCAGTACTTC. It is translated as CASSLGGQGAQETQYF.

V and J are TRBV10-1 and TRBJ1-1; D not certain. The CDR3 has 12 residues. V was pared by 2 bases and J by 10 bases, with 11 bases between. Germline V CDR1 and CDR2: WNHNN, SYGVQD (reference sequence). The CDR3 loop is CASSEAAGVAFF. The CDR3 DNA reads TGCGCCAGCAGTGAGGCGGCAGGCGTAGCTTTCTTT.

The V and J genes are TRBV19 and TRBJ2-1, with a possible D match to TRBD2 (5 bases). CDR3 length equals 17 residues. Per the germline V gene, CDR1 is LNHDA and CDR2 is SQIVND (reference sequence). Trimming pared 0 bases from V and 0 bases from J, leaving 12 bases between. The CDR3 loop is CASSIETGTSSYNEQFF. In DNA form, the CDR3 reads TGTGCCAGTAGTATAGAAACGGGAACCAGCTCCTACAATGAGCAGTTCTTC.

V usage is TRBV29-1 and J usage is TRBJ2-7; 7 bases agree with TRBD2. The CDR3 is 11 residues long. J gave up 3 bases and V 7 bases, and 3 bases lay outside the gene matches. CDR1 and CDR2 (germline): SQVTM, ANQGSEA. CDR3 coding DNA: TGCAGCGGCGGGGGTTACTACGAGCAGTACTTC. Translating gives CSGGGYYEQYF.

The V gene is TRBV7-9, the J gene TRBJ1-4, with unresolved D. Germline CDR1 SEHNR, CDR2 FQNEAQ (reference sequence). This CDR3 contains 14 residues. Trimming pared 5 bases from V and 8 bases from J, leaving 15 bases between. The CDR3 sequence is CASSSRVLREKLFF. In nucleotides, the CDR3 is TGTGCCAGCAGCAGCCGGGTCCTGCGGGAAAAACTGTTTTTT.

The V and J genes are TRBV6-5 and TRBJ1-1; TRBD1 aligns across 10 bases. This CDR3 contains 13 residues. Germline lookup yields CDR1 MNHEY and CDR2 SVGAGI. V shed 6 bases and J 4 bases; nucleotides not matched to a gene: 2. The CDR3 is CASRTGGGTEAFF. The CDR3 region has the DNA TGTGCCAGCAGGACAGGGGGCGGCACTGAAGCTTTCTTT.

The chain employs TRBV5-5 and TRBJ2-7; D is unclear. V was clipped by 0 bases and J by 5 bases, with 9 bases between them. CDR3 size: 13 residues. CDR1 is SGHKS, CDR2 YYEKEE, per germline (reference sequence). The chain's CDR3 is CASSLVPFDEQYF. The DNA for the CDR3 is TGTGCCAGCAGCTTGGTCCCCTTCGACGAGCAGTACTTC. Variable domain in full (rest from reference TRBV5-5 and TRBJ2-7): DAGVTQSPTHLIKTRGQQVTLRCSPISGHKSVSWYQQVLGQGPQFIFQYYEKEERGRGNFPDRFSARQFPNYSSELNVNALLLGDSALYLCASSLVPFDEQYFGPGTRLTVT.

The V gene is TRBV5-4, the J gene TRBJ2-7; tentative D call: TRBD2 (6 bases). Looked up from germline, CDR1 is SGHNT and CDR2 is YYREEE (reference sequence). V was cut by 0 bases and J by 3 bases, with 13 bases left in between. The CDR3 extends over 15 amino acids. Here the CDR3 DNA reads TGTGCCAGCAGCTTGGGGTTCCACGGGAGCTACGAGCAGTACTTC. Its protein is CASSLGFHGSYEQYF.

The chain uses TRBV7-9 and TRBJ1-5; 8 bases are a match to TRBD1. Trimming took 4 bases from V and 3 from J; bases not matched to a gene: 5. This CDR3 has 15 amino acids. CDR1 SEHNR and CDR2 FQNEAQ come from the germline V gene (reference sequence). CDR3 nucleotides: TGTGCCAGCAGCTCAACAGGGGGGGACAATCAGCCCCAGCATTTT. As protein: CASSSTGGDNQPQHF.

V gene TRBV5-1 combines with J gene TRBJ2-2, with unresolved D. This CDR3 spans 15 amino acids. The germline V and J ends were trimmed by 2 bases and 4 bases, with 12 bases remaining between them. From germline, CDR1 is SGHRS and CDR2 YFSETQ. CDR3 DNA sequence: TGCGCCAGCAGCTTACGTCCGCTTTCCACCGGGGAGCTGTTTTTT. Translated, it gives CASSLRPLSTGELFF. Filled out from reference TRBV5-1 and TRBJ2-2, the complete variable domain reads KAGVTQTPRYLIKTRGQQVTLSCSPISGHRSVSWYQQTPGQGLQFLFEYFSETQRNKGNFPGRFSGRQFSNSRSEMNVSTLELGDSALYLCASSLRPLSTGELFFGEGSRLTVL.

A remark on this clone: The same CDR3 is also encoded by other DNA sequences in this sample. In DNA, the CDR3 is TGTGCCAGCAGCCCGAACCAAGAGACCCAGTACTTC. The encoded protein is CASSPNQETQYF. The rearrangement uses TRBV2 and TRBJ2-5; no reliable D call. This CDR3 is 12 amino acids long. The germline V and J ends were trimmed by 6 bases and 0 bases, with 5 bases remaining between them. The germline V gene has CDR1 SNHLY and CDR2 FYNNEI.

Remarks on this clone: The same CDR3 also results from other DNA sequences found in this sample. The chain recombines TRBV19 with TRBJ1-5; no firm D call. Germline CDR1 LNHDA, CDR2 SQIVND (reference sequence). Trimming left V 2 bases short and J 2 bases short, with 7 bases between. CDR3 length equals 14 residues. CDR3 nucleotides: TGTGCCAGTAGTATACGGGGTGGCAATCAGCCCCAGCATTTT. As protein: CASSIRGGNQPQHF.

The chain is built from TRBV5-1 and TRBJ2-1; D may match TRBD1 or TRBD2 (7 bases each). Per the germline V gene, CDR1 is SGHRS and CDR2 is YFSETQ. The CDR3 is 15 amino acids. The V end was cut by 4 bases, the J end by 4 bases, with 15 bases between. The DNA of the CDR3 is TGCGCCAGCAGCCCCCAGGGGGGGATGTACAATGAGCAGTTCTTC. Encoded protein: CASSPQGGMYNEQFF.

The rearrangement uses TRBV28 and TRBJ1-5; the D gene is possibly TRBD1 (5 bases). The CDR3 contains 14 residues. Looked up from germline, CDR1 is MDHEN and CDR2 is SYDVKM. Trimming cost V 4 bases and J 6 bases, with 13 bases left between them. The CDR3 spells CASSSLGAGQPQHF. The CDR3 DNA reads TGTGCCAGCAGTTCCCTAGGGGCGGGTCAGCCCCAGCATTTT.

CDR3 nucleotides: TGTGCCAGCAGCCCCCGACTAGGAGGCACAGATACGCAGTATTTT. Protein product: CASSPRLGGTDTQYF. V and J are TRBV14 and TRBJ2-3; weak D call: TRBD2 (6 bases). Germline V gene lookup returns CDR1 SGHDN and CDR2 FVKESK. The germline V and J ends were trimmed by 4 bases and 1 base, with 12 bases remaining between them. This CDR3 is built from 15 residues.